The 6 T cell receptor beta chains below all came from one sample that was sequenced in a study of T cells after yellow fever vaccination. In TCRdb, the 5' RACE reads were re-called with MiXCR into one record per CDR3 protein. The sample records 95,000 to 100,000 distinct CDR3 sequences, around 5.5% being singletons. Sample: CD8+ T cells sorted from PBMCs, taken 10 days after the yellow fever booster vaccination. The origin of the receptors is a man younger than 35 who received the YFV17D yellow fever vaccine.

V usage is TRBV7-2 and J usage is TRBJ2-1; D remains ambiguous. Germline V CDR1 and CDR2: SGHTA, FQGNSA. With 10 bases removed from V and 2 bases from J, the gap between germline ends came to 9 bases. There are 12 residues in the CDR3. The CDR3 coding sequence is TGTGCCATCGGCGTCACCTACAATGAGCAGTTCTTC. Encoded protein: CAIGVTYNEQFF.

This clonotype was counted a few times. V and J are TRBV12-3 or TRBV12-4 and TRBJ2-4, with TRBD1 matching 7 bases. V dropped 5 bases and J dropped 15; count of bases not matched to a gene: 16. This CDR3 is 14 amino acids long. The DNA of the CDR3 is TGTGCCAGCAGTCCGGAGCCCAGACAGGGAAGGTGGTACTTC. Its protein is CASSPEPRQGRWYF.

V gene TRBV15 combines with J gene TRBJ2-6; D gene ambiguous. Between the trimmed V and J ends, which lost 5 bases and 1 base, there was a span of 12 bases. This CDR3 comprises 16 residues. Germline assignment: CDR1 LNHNV and CDR2 YYDKDF (reference sequence). CDR3 DNA: TGTGCCACCAGCTCCCGCCCCGTATCTGGGGCCAACGTCCTGACTTTC. This sequence encodes CATSSRPVSGANVLTF.

The sample holds many counts of this clonotype. CDR3 bases: TGCGCCAGCAGTGAGAACGGTGATGGCTACACCTTC. Translation gives CASSENGDGYTF. The chain couples TRBV10-2 to TRBJ1-2; D gene ambiguous. The length of the CDR3 is 12 residues. V was shortened by 2 bases and J by 6 bases, with 7 bases between the two germline ends. Germline V gene data show CDR1 as WSHSY and CDR2 as SAAADI.

In its sample, this clonotype was seen many times. The J gene is TRBJ1-1, the V gene TRBV4-3, with TRBD1 identical over 10 bases. Per the germline V gene, CDR1 is LGHNA and CDR2 is YSLEER. CDR3 length equals 16 residues. With 0 bases clipped from V and 7 bases from J, the junction kept 8 bases outside the gene matches. For the CDR3, the DNA is TGCGCCAGCAGCCAAGAGGGACAGGGGTTTAGGGGTGAAGCTTTCTTT. Amino acid sequence: CASSQEGQGFRGEAFF.

This clonotype was recorded many times. The V call is TRBV6-1, the J call TRBJ1-5; D perhaps matches TRBD1 (6 bases). Germline V CDR1 and CDR2: MNHNS, SASEGT. This CDR3 has 18 residues. V lost 2 bases, J lost 4 bases, and 21 bases lay in between. The CDR3 sequence is CASSERTGRLKTNQPQHF. The CDR3 DNA reads TGTGCCAGCAGTGAAAGAACAGGGCGTCTGAAAACTAATCAGCCCCAGCATTTT.